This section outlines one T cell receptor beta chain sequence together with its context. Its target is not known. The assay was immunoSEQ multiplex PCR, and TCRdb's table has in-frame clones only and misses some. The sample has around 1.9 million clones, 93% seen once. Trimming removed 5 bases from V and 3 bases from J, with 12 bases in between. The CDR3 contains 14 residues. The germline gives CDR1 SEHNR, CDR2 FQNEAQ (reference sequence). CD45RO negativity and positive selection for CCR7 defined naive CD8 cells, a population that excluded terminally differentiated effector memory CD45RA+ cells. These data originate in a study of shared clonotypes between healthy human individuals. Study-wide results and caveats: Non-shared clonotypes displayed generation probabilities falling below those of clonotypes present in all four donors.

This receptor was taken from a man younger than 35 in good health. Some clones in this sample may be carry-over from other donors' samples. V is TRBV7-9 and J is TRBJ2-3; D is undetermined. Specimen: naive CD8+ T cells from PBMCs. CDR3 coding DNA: TGTGCCAGCAGCCCCCGCGTGATAACAGATACGCAGTATTTT. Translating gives CASSPRVITDTQYF.